The rows below give T cell receptor beta chains drawn from one sample of a study of blood T cell repertoires in COVID-19. The repertoire was sequenced with immunoSEQ multiplex PCR; TCRdb's copy has only in-frame clones and lacks some. The sample carries 80,000 to 100,000 clones, 90% recorded once. The sample was peripheral blood. The receptors were sampled from a human donor with active COVID-19. The donor label of this sample is uncertain. The CDR3 runs from the conserved cysteine through the conserved F or W. D genes are given only for firm matches. Only part of the rows carry a size: once, few, many, or a class if the clone is expanded.

j_gene	d_gene	v_gene	abundance	CDR3nt	CDR3aa
TRBJ2-7	TRBD1	TRBV7-9	-	TGTGCCAGCAGCTCTGAAGGGGGCTCTTACTACGAGCAGTACTTC	CASSSEGGSYYEQYF
TRBJ2-7	-	TRBV4-3	-	TGCGCCAGCAGCCAAGACCGGAGTCCCTCCTACGAGCAGTACTTC	CASSQDRSPSYEQYF
TRBJ1-2	-	TRBV10-3	-	TGTGCCATCAGTGAGTCTCGAGGGAGCGATGGCTACACCTTC	CAISESRGSDGYTF
TRBJ1-6	TRBD1	TRBV15	-	TGTGCCACCAGCAGAAGAGGGACAGGGCCCAATTCACCCCTCCACTTT	CATSRRGTGPNSPLHF
TRBJ2-5	TRBD2	TRBV5-1	once	TGCGCCAGCAGCTTCACTGCGGGGGAAGAGACCCAGTACTTC	CASSFTAGEETQYF
TRBJ2-5	-	TRBV20-1	-	TGCAGTGCTAGAGAGTATTACTTC	CSAREYYF
TRBJ1-2	TRBD1	TRBV7-3	-	TGTGCCAGCAGCTTAACGCAGGGGGCGGATGGCTACACCTTC	CASSLTQGADGYTF
TRBJ2-5	-	TRBV11-2	-	TGTGCCAGCAGCTCCTCTGCGTACCAAGAGACCCAGTACTTC	CASSSSAYQETQYF
TRBJ2-7	-	TRBV6-2/TRBV6-3	-	TGTGCCAGCAGTTACCTTAGAGGACAGCAGCCCTACGAGCAGTACTTC	CASSYLRGQQPYEQYF
TRBJ1-2	-	TRBV15	-	TGTGCCACCAGCACCCAAAACACAGGACCCTATGGCTACACCTTC	CATSTQNTGPYGYTF
TRBJ2-2	TRBD1	TRBV7-2	-	TGTGCCAGCAGCACCAGGGGGCAGACCCTCACCGGGGAGCTGTTTTTT	CASSTRGQTLTGELFF
TRBJ2-3	-	TRBV27	once	TGTGCCAGCAGTTTTGGGGGGGGCTTCACAGATACGCAGTATTTT	CASSFGGGFTDTQYF
TRBJ1-2	TRBD1	TRBV5-1	-	TGCGCCAGCAGCGCCCTGACAGGGAACTATGGCTACACCTTC	CASSALTGNYGYTF
TRBJ1-6	-	TRBV4-3	-	TGCGCCAGCAGCCAAGATTGGGGCAGCAATTCACCCCTCCACTTT	CASSQDWGSNSPLHF
TRBJ2-7	-	TRBV3-1/TRBV3-2	-	TGTGCCAGCAGCCGAGGGACATCCTACGAGCAGTACTTC	CASSRGTSYEQYF
TRBJ2-1	TRBD1	TRBV12-3/TRBV12-4	-	TGTGCCAGCAGTTTCCGGACAGGGGAGTTCTTC	CASSFRTGEFF
TRBJ2-1	TRBD2	TRBV25-1	-	TGTGCCAGCAGTGAACAGTCTAGCGGGGGGGCTTATGAGCAGTTCTTC	CASSEQSSGGAYEQFF
TRBJ2-2	TRBD1	TRBV4-1	-	TGCGCCAGCAGCCAAGACCCAGGGGGCACCGGGGAGCTGTTTTTT	CASSQDPGGTGELFF
TRBJ2-3	-	TRBV9	-	TGTGCCAGCAGCGTAGGAGTGTGGGACACTTACACAGATACGCAGTATTTT	CASSVGVWDTYTDTQYF
TRBJ2-7	-	TRBV7-9	medium-sized	TGTGCCAGCCGGGACACCCTCTCCTACGAGCAGTACTTC	CASRDTLSYEQYF